Listed below are T cell receptor beta chains from one sample, sequenced in a study of a mutant IDH1 vaccine in newly diagnosed glioma. The data were produced by immunoSEQ multiplex PCR, yet TCRdb's version contains in-frame clones alone and is incomplete. The sample lists tens of thousands of clones; 83% were seen once. The sample in question was PBMCs, obtained from a glioma patient treated with radiotherapy, temozolomide or both. Every receptor here comes from a woman aged 45-60 years with glioma. CDR3s include the opening cysteine and the closing phenylalanine or tryptophan. Each record gives: clone size, V gene, CDR3 protein. Some rows mark clone size as missing; the rest say once, few, many or name a class of expanded clone.

. TRBV7-2 CASSLWRDQPQHF
. TRBV18 CASSPEPRGYGYTF
. TRBV7-2 CASSLEGRFYGYTF
. TRBV5-1 CASNGERRAFF
. TRBV6-1 CASSVSTGSTGELFF
. TRBV4-2 CASSQEGKGSPHGYTF
once TRBV5-1 CASSLGLGYGYTF
. TRBV29-1 CSVDRETVGYTF
. TRBV7-9 CASSPIDYGYTF
. TRBV4-1 CASSLQGGFQPQHF
. TRBV2 CARGPYNQPQHF
. TRBV19 CASSRYGAHQPQHF
. TRBV9 CASSPSRTGPNEKLFF
once TRBV27 CASSFGPGETQYF
once TRBV2 CASKREQSTGELFF
. TRBV7-9 CASSFGDRDSNEQFF
. TRBV9 CASSTGTGGNNQPQHF
. TRBV7-8 CASSPQHHRGGYTF
. TRBV5-4 CASSSKERKKQFF
. TRBV4-1 CASSQDLAAGSEKLFF
. TRBV7-9 CASSGEKAKGYTF
. TRBV11-2 CASSSRGAADTQYF
. TRBV2 CASREWDRVNDEQFF
. TRBV27 CASSDGQPKYYEQYF
. TRBV19 CASRNRAGSTDTQYF
once TRBV5-4 CASSLRLGLAGSETQYF
. TRBV7-8 CASSLAAAPSTDTQYF
. TRBV5-4 CASSKTGVGTDTQYF
. TRBV7-8 CASSLVRSGVDKNIQYF
. TRBV10-3 CAISESLAVSYEQYF
. TRBV7-3 CASSSGQGRVETQYF
. TRBV6-1 CASDRPMNTEAFF
. TRBV5-1 CASSSDSGNEQFF
once TRBV7-3 CASSFSGQGNNEQFF
. TRBV4-1 CASSPTVPSYNSPLHF
. TRBV6-5 CASSLQGAYGYTF